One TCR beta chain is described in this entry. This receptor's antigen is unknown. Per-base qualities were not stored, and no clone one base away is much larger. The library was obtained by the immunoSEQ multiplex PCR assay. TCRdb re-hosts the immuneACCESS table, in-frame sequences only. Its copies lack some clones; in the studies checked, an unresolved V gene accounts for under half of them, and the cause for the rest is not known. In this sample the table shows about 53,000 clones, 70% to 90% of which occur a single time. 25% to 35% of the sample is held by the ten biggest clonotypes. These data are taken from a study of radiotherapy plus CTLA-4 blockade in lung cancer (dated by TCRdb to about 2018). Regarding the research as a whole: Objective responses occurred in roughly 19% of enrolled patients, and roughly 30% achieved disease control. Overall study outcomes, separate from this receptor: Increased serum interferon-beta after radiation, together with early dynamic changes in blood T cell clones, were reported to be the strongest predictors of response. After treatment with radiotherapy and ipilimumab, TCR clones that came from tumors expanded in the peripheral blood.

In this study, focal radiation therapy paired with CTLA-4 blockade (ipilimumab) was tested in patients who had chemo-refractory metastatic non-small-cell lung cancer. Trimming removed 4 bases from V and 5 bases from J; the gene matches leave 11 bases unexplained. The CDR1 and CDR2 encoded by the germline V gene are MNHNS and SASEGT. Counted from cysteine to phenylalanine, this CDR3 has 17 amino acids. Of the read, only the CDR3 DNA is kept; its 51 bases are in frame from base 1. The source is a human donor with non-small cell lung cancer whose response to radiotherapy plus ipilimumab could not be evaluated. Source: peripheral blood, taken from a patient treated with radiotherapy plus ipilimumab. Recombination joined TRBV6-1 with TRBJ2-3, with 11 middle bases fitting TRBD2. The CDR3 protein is CASSAELAGAKIDTQYF. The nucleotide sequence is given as TGTGCCAGCAGTGCCGAACTAGCGGGAGCCAAAATAGATACGCAGTATTTT.